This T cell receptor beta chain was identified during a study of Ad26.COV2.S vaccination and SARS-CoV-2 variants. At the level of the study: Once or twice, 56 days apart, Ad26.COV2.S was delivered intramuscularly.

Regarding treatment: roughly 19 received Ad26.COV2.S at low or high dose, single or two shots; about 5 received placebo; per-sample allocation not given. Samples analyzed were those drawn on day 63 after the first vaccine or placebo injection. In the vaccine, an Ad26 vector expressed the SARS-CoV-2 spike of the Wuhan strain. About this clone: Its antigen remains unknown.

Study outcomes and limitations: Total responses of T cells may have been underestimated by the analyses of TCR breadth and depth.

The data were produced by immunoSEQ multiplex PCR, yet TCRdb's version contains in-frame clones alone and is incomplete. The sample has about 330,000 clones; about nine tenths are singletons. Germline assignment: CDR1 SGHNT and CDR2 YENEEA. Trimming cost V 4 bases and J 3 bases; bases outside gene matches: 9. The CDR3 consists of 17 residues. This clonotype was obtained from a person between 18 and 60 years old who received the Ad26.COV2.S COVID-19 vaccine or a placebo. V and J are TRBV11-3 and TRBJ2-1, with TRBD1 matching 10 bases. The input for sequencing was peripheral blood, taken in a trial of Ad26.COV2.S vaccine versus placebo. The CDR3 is CASSSSLGQGYYNEQFF. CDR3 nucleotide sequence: TGTGCCAGCAGCTCGAGCCTGGGACAGGGGTACTACAATGAGCAGTTCTTC.